Following are 7 T cell receptor beta chains from one sample sequenced in a study of T-cell memory formation after mild COVID-19. TCRdb fed the 5' RACE reads into MiXCR, producing one record per CDR3 protein. Of 300,000 to 400,000 distinct CDR3 sequences in the sample, 13% to 15% are singletons; the top ten hold about 22%. The sample consisted of PBMCs or a T cell subset sorted from them (not recorded which). These TCRs come from a young man who had mild COVID-19 (a few samples of this study predate the infection). Cell type and time point are not known.

The gene calls are TRBV7-9 and TRBJ2-2; D may be TRBD1 or TRBD2 (5 bases each). Germline values: CDR1 SEHNR, CDR2 FQNEAQ (reference sequence). V lost 11 bases, J lost 1 base, and 11 bases lay in between. The CDR3 spans 13 residues. The CDR3 DNA follows: TGTGCCGCTCAGAGGGGGAACACCGGGGAGCTGTTTTTT. Translated, it gives CAAQRGNTGELFF.

In its sample, this clonotype was seen a few times. The J gene is TRBJ1-5, the V gene TRBV7-9, with D possibly TRBD1 on 6 matching bases. Trimming took 8 bases from V and 9 from J, leaving 14 bases between them. The CDR3 loop spans 12 amino acids. Germline V gene sequence: CDR1 SEHNR, CDR2 FQNEAQ (reference sequence). DNA for the CDR3: TGTGCCAGCTCGTGGGGGGCTCGGCCCCAGCATTTT. Protein: CASSWGARPQHF. Supplemented by reference TRBV7-9 and TRBJ1-5, the full variable domain reads DTGVSQNPRHKITKRGQNVTFRCDPISEHNRLYWYRQTLGQGPEFLTYFQNEAQLEKSRLLSDRFSAERPKGSFSTLEIQRTEQGDSAMYLCASSWGARPQHFGDGTRLSIL.

The chain uses TRBV7-6 and TRBJ2-7, with 8 nucleotides matching TRBD1. V lost 3 bases to trimming and J lost 2 bases; unmatched junction nucleotides: 3. The germline CDR1 and CDR2 sequences are SGHVS and FNYEAQ. This CDR3 is built from 14 residues. The CDR3 here is CASSFGGQAYEQYF. CDR3 bases: TGTGCCAGCAGCTTCGGGGGACAGGCCTACGAGCAGTACTTC.

This clonotype appeared a few times. The genes are TRBV7-2 and TRBJ2-5; the match to TRBD2 covers 7 bases. J gave up 4 bases and V 0 bases, and 5 bases lay outside the gene matches. CDR1 is SGHTA and CDR2 is FQGNSA in the germline V gene. The CDR3 is 15 amino acids. CDR3: CASSLAKRGGETQYF. The CDR3 DNA is TGTGCCAGCAGCTTAGCCAAGCGGGGAGGAGAGACCCAGTACTTC.

The V and J genes are TRBV12-3 or TRBV12-4 and TRBJ1-5; no clear D gene. V lost 5 bases, J lost 0 bases, and 11 bases lay in between. The length of the CDR3 is 15 residues. This CDR3 is CASSPPGSSNQPQHF. CDR3 in DNA: TGTGCCAGCAGTCCACCCGGGAGTAGCAATCAGCCCCAGCATTTT.

The chain uses TRBV6-1 and TRBJ2-4; 11 nucleotides line up with TRBD2. The CDR3 loop spans 14 amino acids. Per the germline V gene, CDR1 is MNHNS and CDR2 is SASEGT. The V segment lost 3 bases and the J segment 7 bases; nucleotides outside the gene matches: 2. CDR3 residues: CASSDRLAGNIQYF. Here the CDR3 DNA reads TGTGCCAGCAGTGATAGACTAGCGGGGAACATTCAGTACTTC.

The chain joins TRBV7-2 to TRBJ1-1; D possibly corresponds to TRBD1 (5 bases). The V and J ends lost 7 bases and 3 bases respectively, with 15 bases between them. The CDR3 runs to 14 residues. The germline V gene encodes CDR1 SGHTA and CDR2 FQGNSA. CDR3 coding DNA: TGTGCCAGCAAATATGAGGGGATGTACACTGAAGCTTTCTTT. Its translation is CASKYEGMYTEAFF.